These 15 T cell receptor beta chains were sequenced from one sample in a study of regulatory and conventional T cells in RAG deficiency. This table comes from immunoSEQ multiplex PCR, and its TCRdb copy is limited to in-frame clones, with some not included. The sample carries some 30,000 clones, about 87% recorded once. These data were also filed under a second study, of regulatory T cells. Per that study: The primer mix had 52 TRBV and 13 TRBJ primers.

The sequencing sample was made of CD8+ T cells sorted from blood. The origin of the receptors is a human donor in good health.

The chain uses TRBV11-2 and TRBJ2-5; D gene uncertain. Germline CDR1 and CDR2: SGHAT and FQNNGV. The CDR3 is 11 residues long. V dropped 5 bases and J dropped 4 bases, with 5 bases sitting between them. The chain's CDR3 is CASSVGETQYF. DNA of the CDR3: TGTGCCAGCAGCGTGGGAGAGACCCAGTACTTC.

The chain combines TRBV19 with TRBJ2-1; D not resolved. CDR1 is LNHDA and CDR2 is SQIVND in the germline V gene (reference sequence). Deletions cut 5 bases from V and 2 bases from J, with 10 bases between. The CDR3 loop spans 14 amino acids. The DNA of the CDR3 is TGTGCCAGTAGTCCGAGCCCACCCTACAATGAGCAGTTCTTC. Translation gives CASSPSPPYNEQFF.

This rearrangement joins TRBV5-1 to TRBJ2-7; D unclear. Trimming removed 0 bases from V and 5 bases from J, with 6 bases in between. Germline values: CDR1 SGHRS, CDR2 YFSETQ. The CDR3 loop spans 12 amino acids. This CDR3 is CASSLEGNEQYF. The CDR3 bases are TGCGCCAGCAGCTTGGAAGGAAACGAGCAGTACTTC.

This clone was recorded only once. The chain is built from TRBV5-1 and TRBJ2-7, with 7 bases that match TRBD2. The CDR3 has 9 residues. CDR1 and CDR2 from the germline V gene are SGHRS and YFSETQ. V was clipped by 7 bases and J by 12 bases; unmatched bases: 4. The chain's CDR3 is CASWGGWYF. In nucleotides, the CDR3 is TGCGCCAGCTGGGGGGGTTGGTACTTC.

This chain joins TRBV28 and TRBJ2-1; D may be TRBD2 (6 bases). The CDR3 spans 16 residues. V was pared by 3 bases and J by 4 bases, with 16 bases between. Germline lookup yields CDR1 MDHEN and CDR2 SYDVKM. The CDR3 nucleotides read TGTGCCAGCAGTTTCGGGCGGGACGGGTTTTACAATGAGCAGTTCTTC. Its protein is CASSFGRDGFYNEQFF.

J is TRBJ2-1 and V is TRBV6-1; weak D call: TRBD2 (6 bases). With 2 bases removed from V and 9 bases from J, the gap between germline ends came to 14 bases. Germline V CDR1 and CDR2: MNHNS, SASEGT. CDR3 length: 14 residues. CDR3 amino acids: CASSESQQGGEQFF. As DNA, the CDR3 is TGTGCCAGCAGTGAATCGCAGCAGGGAGGTGAGCAGTTCTTC.

This clone was detected a few times. The genes are TRBV6-1 and TRBJ2-1, with a weak D call TRBD1 (6 bases). V lost 6 bases, J lost 7 bases, and 16 bases lay in between. This CDR3 region has 14 residues. In germline, CDR1 is MNHNS, CDR2 SASEGT. The CDR3 loop is CASRGHSTWNEQFF. DNA of the CDR3: TGTGCCAGCAGGGGACACTCGACATGGAATGAGCAGTTCTTC.

The chain links TRBV27 to TRBJ1-6; the D gene is possibly TRBD1 (5 bases). Germline values: CDR1 MNHEY, CDR2 SMNVEV (reference sequence). The CDR3 loop spans 15 amino acids. Trimming left V 5 bases short and J 7 bases short, with 15 bases between. CDR3: CASSQGTQGNSPLHF. The CDR3 DNA follows: TGTGCCAGCAGTCAGGGAACCCAGGGAAATTCACCCCTCCACTTT.

The chain employs TRBV5-1 and TRBJ2-2; D is uncertain. Trimming pared 4 bases from V and 1 base from J, leaving 2 bases between. CDR3 length equals 12 residues. Germline lookup yields CDR1 SGHRS and CDR2 YFSETQ. The CDR3 loop is CASSLNTGELFF. CDR3 bases: TGCGCCAGCAGCCTGAACACCGGGGAGCTGTTTTTT.

V gene TRBV7-9 combines with J gene TRBJ1-1; D is uncertain. The CDR3 is made up of 14 amino acids. V was clipped by 1 base and J by 3 bases, with 9 bases between them. Germline lookup yields CDR1 SEHNR and CDR2 FQNEAQ (reference sequence). The CDR3: CASSLGHGDTEAFF. Here the CDR3 DNA reads TGTGCCAGCAGCTTAGGACATGGGGACACTGAAGCTTTCTTT.

The chain combines TRBV14 with TRBJ2-5, with 11 nucleotides matching TRBD2. Unmatched junction bases numbered 9, after V lost 0 bases and J lost 0 bases. The CDR3 consists of 19 residues. The germline V gene encodes CDR1 SGHDN and CDR2 FVKESK. The CDR3 loop reads CASSQDRILAGVNQETQYF. CDR3 nucleotides: TGTGCCAGCAGCCAAGATAGGATACTAGCGGGGGTGAACCAAGAGACCCAGTACTTC.

This chain connects TRBV27 to TRBJ2-3, with 7 positions matching TRBD1. Per the germline V gene, CDR1 is MNHEY and CDR2 is SMNVEV (reference sequence). J lost 3 bases, V lost 3 bases, and 3 bases had no gene match. The CDR3 contains 14 residues. CDR3 coding DNA: TGTGCCAGCAGTTTTGGACAGGCGACAGATACGCAGTATTTT. Residues: CASSFGQATDTQYF.

DNA of the CDR3: TGTGCCAGCAGCTCTACCGGGACTAGCGGCACAGATACGCAGTATTTT. Its translation: CASSSTGTSGTDTQYF. The chain carries TRBV7-9 and TRBJ2-3; 10 bases are a match to TRBD2. With 4 bases clipped from V and 1 base from J, the junction kept 5 bases outside the gene matches. The CDR3 runs 16 residues. Germline CDR1 is SEHNR and CDR2 is FQNEAQ (reference sequence).

The rearrangement links TRBV11-2 to TRBJ1-2; no clear D gene. With 6 bases removed from V and 3 bases from J, the gap between germline ends came to 11 bases. This CDR3 has 13 amino acids. The germline V gene has CDR1 SGHAT and CDR2 FQNNGV. CDR3 sequence: CASSNREDYGYTF. The CDR3 bases are TGTGCCAGCAGTAACCGGGAGGACTATGGCTACACCTTC.

This clone has more than one count but fewer than ten. V and J are TRBV7-9 and TRBJ1-5; D not resolved. V was shortened by 4 bases and J by 9 bases, with 10 bases between the two germline ends. CDR3 length equals 12 residues. The germline gives CDR1 SEHNR, CDR2 FQNEAQ (reference sequence). The CDR3 spells CASSSTNWPQHF. CDR3 DNA sequence: TGTGCCAGCAGCTCCACCAACTGGCCCCAGCATTTT.